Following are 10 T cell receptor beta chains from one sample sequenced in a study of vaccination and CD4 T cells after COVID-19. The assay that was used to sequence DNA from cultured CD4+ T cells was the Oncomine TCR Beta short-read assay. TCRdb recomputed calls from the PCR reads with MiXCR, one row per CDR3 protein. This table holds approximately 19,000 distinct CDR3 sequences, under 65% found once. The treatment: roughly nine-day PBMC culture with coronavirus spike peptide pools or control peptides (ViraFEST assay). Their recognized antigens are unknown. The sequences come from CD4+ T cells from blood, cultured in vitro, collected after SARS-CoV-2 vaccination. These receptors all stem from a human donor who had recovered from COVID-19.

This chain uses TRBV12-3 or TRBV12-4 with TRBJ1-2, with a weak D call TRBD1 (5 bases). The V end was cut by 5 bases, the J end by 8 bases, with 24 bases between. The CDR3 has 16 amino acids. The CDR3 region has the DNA TGTGCCAGCAGTCCTGGGAGAGGGGAGGGTTTGTGGGGCTACACCTTC. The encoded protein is CASSPGRGEGLWGYTF.

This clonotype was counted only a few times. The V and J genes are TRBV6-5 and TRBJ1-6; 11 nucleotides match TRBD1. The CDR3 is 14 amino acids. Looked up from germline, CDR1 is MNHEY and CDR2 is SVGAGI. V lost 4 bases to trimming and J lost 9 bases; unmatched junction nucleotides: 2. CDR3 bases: TGTGCCAGCAGTTTGGACAGGGGGCGTTCACCCCTCCACTTT. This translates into CASSLDRGRSPLHF.

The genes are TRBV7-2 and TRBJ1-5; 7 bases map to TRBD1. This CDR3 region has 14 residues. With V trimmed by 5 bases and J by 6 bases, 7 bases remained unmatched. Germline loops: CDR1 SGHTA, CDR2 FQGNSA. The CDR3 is CASSPDRRSQPQHF. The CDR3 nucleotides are TGTGCCAGCAGCCCGGACAGGCGAAGTCAGCCCCAGCATTTT.

Here the CDR3 DNA reads TGTGCCAGCAGCCCCTTAGGGGCGGGAGGTTCCTACGAGCAGTACTTC. Translated: CASSPLGAGGSYEQYF. V gene TRBV6-2 or TRBV6-3 combines with J gene TRBJ2-7; 8 bases are a match to TRBD2. The CDR3 has 16 residues. V trimming: 6 bases; J trimming: 1 base; junction bases outside the gene matches: 11. Germline assignment: CDR1 MNHEY and CDR2 SVGEGT.

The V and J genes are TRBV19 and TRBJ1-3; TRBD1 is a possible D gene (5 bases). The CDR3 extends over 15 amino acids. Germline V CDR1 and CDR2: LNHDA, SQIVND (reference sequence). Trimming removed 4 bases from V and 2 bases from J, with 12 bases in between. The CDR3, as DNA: TGTGCCAGTAGTACCGGACAAGTTCCTGGAAACACCATATATTTT. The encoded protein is CASSTGQVPGNTIYF.

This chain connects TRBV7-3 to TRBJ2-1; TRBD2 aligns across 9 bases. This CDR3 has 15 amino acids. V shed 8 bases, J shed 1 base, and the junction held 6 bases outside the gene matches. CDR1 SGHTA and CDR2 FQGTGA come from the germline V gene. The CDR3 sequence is CASALREGSYNEQFF. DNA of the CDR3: TGTGCCAGCGCGTTGCGGGAGGGTTCCTACAATGAGCAGTTCTTC.

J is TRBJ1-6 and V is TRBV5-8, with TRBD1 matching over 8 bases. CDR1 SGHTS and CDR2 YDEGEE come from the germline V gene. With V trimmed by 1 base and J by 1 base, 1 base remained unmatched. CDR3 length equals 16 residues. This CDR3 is CASSLNRGSYNSPLHF. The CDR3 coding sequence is TGTGCCAGCAGCTTGAACAGGGGGTCCTATAATTCACCCCTCCACTTT.

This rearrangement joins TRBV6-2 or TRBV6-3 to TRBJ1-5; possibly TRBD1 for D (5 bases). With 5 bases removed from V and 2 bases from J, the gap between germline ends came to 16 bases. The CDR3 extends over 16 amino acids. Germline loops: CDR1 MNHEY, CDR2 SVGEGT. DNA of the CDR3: TGTGCCAGCAGTGCCTCGGGACCGGGGGGCAATCAGCCCCAGCATTTT. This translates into CASSASGPGGNQPQHF.

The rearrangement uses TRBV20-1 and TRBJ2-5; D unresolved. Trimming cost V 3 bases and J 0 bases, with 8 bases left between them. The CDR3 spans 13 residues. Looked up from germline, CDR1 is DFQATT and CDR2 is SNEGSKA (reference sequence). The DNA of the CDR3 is TGCAGTGCTAGTGTCACCTACCAAGAGACCCAGTACTTC. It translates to CSASVTYQETQYF.

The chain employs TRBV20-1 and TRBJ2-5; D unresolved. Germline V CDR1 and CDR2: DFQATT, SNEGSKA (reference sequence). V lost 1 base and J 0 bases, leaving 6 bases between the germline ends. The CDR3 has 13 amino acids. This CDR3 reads CSARVYYQETQYF. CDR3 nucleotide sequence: TGCAGTGCTAGAGTATACTACCAAGAGACCCAGTACTTC.